A selection of T cell receptor beta chains follows, all from one sample in a study of response to subunit inactivated influenza vaccine. TCRdb re-called the RT-PCR reads through MiXCR, storing one row per CDR3 protein. The repertoire holds under 800,000 distinct CDR3 sequences, with approximately 15% as singletons. This specimen consisted of PBMCs from blood, obtained 14 to 15 days before vaccination. Source of these receptors: a man aged 50-59 years who received an inactivated influenza vaccine. CDR3s include the opening cysteine and the closing phenylalanine or tryptophan. D genes are given only for firm matches. Not all rows give a size; the values are once, few, many and, for expanded clones, a class.

d_gene: TRBD1
j_gene: TRBJ1-1
v_gene: TRBV7-9
abundance: few
CDR3nt: TGTGCCAGCAGCTGGGGAGGACAGGGAGATGAAGCTTTCTTT
CDR3aa: CASSWGGQGDEAFF

d_gene: NA
j_gene: TRBJ2-1
v_gene: TRBV29-1
abundance: NA
CDR3nt: TGCAGCGTCCACTTTGCTGCCTACAATGAGCAGTTCTTC
CDR3aa: CSVHFAAYNEQFF

d_gene: NA
j_gene: TRBJ1-2
v_gene: TRBV28
abundance: few
CDR3nt: TGTGCCAGCAAACGGGCGGCCCTCCTCTATGGCTACACCTTC
CDR3aa: CASKRAALLYGYTF

d_gene: NA
j_gene: TRBJ2-5
v_gene: TRBV15
abundance: NA
CDR3nt: TGTGCCACCAGCAGAGATACCGGGAACCAAGAGACCCAGTACTTC
CDR3aa: CATSRDTGNQETQYF

d_gene: NA
j_gene: TRBJ2-7
v_gene: TRBV29-1
abundance: many
CDR3nt: TGCAGCGTTGAAGATATAGGTCGCCAGGGTGACTCCTACGAGCAGTACTTC
CDR3aa: CSVEDIGRQGDSYEQYF

d_gene: TRBD1
j_gene: TRBJ1-1
v_gene: TRBV5-1
abundance: few
CDR3nt: TGCGCCAGCAGCGCGACAGGGACCACTGAAGCTTTCTTT
CDR3aa: CASSATGTTEAFF

d_gene: NA
j_gene: TRBJ2-1
v_gene: TRBV6-2/TRBV6-3
abundance: few
CDR3nt: TGTGCCAGCAGTTACACTAGTTACGAGCAGTTCTTC
CDR3aa: CASSYTSYEQFF

d_gene: TRBD2
j_gene: TRBJ2-3
v_gene: TRBV7-9
abundance: NA
CDR3nt: TGTGCCAGCAGCTTATGGAGCGGGGGGGCCACAGATACGCAGTATTTT
CDR3aa: CASSLWSGGATDTQYF

d_gene: TRBD1
j_gene: TRBJ2-1
v_gene: TRBV5-1
abundance: NA
CDR3nt: TGCGCCAGCAGCCAGCGGACAGGGTGTGATGAGCAGTTCTTC
CDR3aa: CASSQRTGCDEQFF

d_gene: NA
j_gene: TRBJ2-5
v_gene: TRBV3-1
abundance: NA
CDR3nt: TGTGCCAGCAGCCGAGATTTGCGGGGACAAGAGACCCAGTACTTC
CDR3aa: CASSRDLRGQETQYF

d_gene: NA
j_gene: TRBJ2-1
v_gene: TRBV4-3
abundance: many
CDR3nt: TGCGCCAGCAGCCACGTAGCGGAACCCTACAATGAGCAGTTCTTC
CDR3aa: CASSHVAEPYNEQFF

d_gene: NA
j_gene: TRBJ1-1
v_gene: TRBV6-5
abundance: few
CDR3nt: TGTGCCAGCAGTTCTCTTACTTTCTCGGACAAGACTGAAGCTTTCTTT
CDR3aa: CASSSLTFSDKTEAFF

d_gene: NA
j_gene: TRBJ2-1
v_gene: TRBV29-1
abundance: few
CDR3nt: TGCAGCGTTGAGAGCTCGAACTACAATGAGCAGTTCTTC
CDR3aa: CSVESSNYNEQFF

d_gene: TRBD2
j_gene: TRBJ2-1
v_gene: TRBV2
abundance: NA
CDR3nt: TGTGCCAGCAGTGGGAATAGCGGGAGAGGGAATGAGCAGTTCTTC
CDR3aa: CASSGNSGRGNEQFF

d_gene: TRBD1
j_gene: TRBJ1-2
v_gene: TRBV5-4
abundance: few
CDR3nt: TGTGCCAGCAGCGCCGGGACAGACGATGGCTACACCTTC
CDR3aa: CASSAGTDDGYTF